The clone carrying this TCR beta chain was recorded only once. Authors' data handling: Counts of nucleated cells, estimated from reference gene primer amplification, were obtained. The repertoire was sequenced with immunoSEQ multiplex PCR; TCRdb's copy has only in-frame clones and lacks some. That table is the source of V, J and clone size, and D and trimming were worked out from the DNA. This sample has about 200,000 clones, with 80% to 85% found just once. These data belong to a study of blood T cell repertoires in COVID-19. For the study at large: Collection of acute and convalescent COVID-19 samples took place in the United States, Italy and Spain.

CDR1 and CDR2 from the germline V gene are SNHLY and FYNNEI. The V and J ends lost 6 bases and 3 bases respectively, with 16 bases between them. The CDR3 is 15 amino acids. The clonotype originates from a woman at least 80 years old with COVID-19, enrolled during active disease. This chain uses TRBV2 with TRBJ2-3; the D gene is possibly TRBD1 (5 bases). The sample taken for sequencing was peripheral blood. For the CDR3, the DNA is TGTGCCAGCAGCCTCCAGGGAATGGAAACAGATACGCAGTATTTT. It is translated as CASSLQGMETDTQYF.